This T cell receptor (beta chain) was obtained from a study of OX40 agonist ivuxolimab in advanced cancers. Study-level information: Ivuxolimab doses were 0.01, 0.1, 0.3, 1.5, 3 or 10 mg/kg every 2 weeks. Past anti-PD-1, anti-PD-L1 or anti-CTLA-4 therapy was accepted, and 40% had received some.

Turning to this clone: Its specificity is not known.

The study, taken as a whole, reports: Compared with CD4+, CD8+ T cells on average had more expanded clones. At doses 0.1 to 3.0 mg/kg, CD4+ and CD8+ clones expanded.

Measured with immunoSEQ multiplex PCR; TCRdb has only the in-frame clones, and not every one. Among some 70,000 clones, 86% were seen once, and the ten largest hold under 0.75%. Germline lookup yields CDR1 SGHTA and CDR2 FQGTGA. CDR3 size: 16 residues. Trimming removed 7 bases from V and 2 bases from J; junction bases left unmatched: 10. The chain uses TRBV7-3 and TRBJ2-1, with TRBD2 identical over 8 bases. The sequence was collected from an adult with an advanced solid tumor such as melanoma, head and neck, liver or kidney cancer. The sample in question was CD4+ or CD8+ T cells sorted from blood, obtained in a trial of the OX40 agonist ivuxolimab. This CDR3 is CASTQGGGRTYNEQFF. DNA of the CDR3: TGTGCCAGCACCCAGGGCGGGGGGCGCACCTACAATGAGCAGTTCTTC.